This T cell receptor (beta chain) came from a study of T cell responses to AZD1222 COVID-19 vaccine. Study overall: Researchers grouped second doses given at about 4 or about 12 weeks into one pool.

With V trimmed by 6 bases and J by 6 bases, 5 bases remained unmatched. The length of the CDR3 is 13 residues. Germline V lookup: CDR1 MNHEY, CDR2 SVGAGI. Libraries were prepared by immunoSEQ multiplex PCR; TCRdb keeps only in-frame clonotypes and omits some of them. The sample carries around 80,000 clones, around nine tenths recorded once. This chain connects TRBV6-5 to TRBJ2-1; 7 bases are shared with TRBD1. Specimen: peripheral blood, collected on day 0 of AZD1222 vaccination. This receptor was identified in an adult in good health. CDR3 nucleotides: TGTGCCAGCAGGATGACAGGGTTCAATGAGCAGTTCTTC. Its translation is CASRMTGFNEQFF.